This TCR beta chain was sequenced for a study of OX40 agonist ivuxolimab in advanced cancers. Turning to the study itself: Patients enrolled in dose escalation were diagnosed with hepatocellular carcinoma, melanoma, renal cell or head and neck cancer. Prior anti-PD-1, anti-PD-L1 or anti-CTLA-4 therapy was allowed; 40% had some.

Using immunoSEQ multiplex PCR, the repertoire was profiled, and TCRdb retains in-frame clones only, with some absent. The sample lists 75,000 to 95,000 clones, approximately 92% occurring once. The CDR3 covers 14 residues. Germline lookup yields CDR1 SGDLS and CDR2 YYNGEE. After removal of 4 bases from V and 5 bases from J, the junction contained 8 bases not matched to a gene. V is TRBV9 and J is TRBJ1-1; 7 nucleotides align to TRBD1. The sequence was obtained from an adult with an advanced solid tumor such as melanoma, head and neck, liver or kidney cancer. The material sequenced was CD4+ or CD8+ T cells sorted from blood, taken in a trial of the OX40 agonist ivuxolimab. The CDR3 loop reads CASSPQGVGTEAFF. The CDR3 DNA is TGTGCCAGCAGCCCTCAGGGGGTCGGGACTGAAGCTTTCTTT.